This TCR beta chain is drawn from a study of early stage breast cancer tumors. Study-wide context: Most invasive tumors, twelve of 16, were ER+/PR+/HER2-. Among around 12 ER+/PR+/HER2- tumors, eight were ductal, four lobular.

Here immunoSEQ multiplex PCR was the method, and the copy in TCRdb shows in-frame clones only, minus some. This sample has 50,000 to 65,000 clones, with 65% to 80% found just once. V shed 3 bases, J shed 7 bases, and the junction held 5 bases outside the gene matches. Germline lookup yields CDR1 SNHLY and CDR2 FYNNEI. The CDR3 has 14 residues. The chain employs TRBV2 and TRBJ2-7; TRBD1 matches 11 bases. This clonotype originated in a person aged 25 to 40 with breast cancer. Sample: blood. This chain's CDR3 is CASSEGDRGYEQYF. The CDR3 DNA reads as TGTGCCAGCAGTGAGGGGGACAGGGGGTATGAGCAGTACTTC.